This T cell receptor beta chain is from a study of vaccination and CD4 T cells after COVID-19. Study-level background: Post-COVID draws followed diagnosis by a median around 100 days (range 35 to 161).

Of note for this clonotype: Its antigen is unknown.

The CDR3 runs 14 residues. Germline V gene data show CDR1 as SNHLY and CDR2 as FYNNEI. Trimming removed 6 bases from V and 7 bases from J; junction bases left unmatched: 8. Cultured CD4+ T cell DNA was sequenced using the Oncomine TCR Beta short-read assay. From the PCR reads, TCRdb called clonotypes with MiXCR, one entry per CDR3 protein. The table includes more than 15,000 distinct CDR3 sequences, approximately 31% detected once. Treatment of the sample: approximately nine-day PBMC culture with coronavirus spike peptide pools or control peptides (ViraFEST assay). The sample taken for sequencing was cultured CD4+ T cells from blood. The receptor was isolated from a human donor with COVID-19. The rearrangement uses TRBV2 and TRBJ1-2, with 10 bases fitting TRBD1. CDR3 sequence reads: CASSRPGQGSGYTF. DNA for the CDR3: TGTGCCAGCAGCCGCCCGGGACAGGGGAGTGGCTACACCTTC.